These 17 T cell receptor beta chains were all obtained from the same sample, sequenced in a study of vaccination effects on CD4 cells after COVID-19. The antigens these receptors bind are not known. Antigen-specific CD4+ T cells were expanded (with viral peptide pools) by the ViraFEST assay ahead of sequencing. Following 10 days of culture, CD4+ T cells were isolated. Each person got two doses of an mRNA SARS-CoV-2 vaccine, BNT162b2 or mRNA-1273. Clones were sequenced by immunoSEQ multiplex PCR, and TCRdb holds only the in-frame ones, with some missing. The table has 25,000 to 30,000 clones, just under 75% seen once. The specimen was CD4+ T cells from PBMCs cultured with HCoV-229E spike peptides, collected after COVID-19 vaccination. The receptor set was obtained from a human donor who received a COVID-19 vaccine.

The chain links TRBV6-5 to TRBJ2-2; D gene uncertain. Germline lookup yields CDR1 MNHEY and CDR2 SVGAGI. V was pared by 6 bases and J by 0 bases, with 8 bases between. This CDR3 comprises 14 residues. CDR3 coding DNA: TGTGCCAGCAGCGATACAGCGAACACCGGGGAGCTGTTTTTT. Protein sequence: CASSDTANTGELFF.

The chain is built from TRBV3-1 (or the pseudogene TRBV3-2) and TRBJ2-5; TRBD2 matches 7 bases. Germline values: CDR1 LGHDT, CDR2 YNNKEL (reference sequence). The CDR3 length is 14 residues. V was pared by 0 bases and J by 14 bases, with 12 bases of the junction left unmatched. In nucleotides, the CDR3 is TGTGCCAGCAGCCAAGATTCCACTAGCGCCCCTGTCTACTTC. Residues: CASSQDSTSAPVYF.

The CDR3 DNA reads TGTGCCAGTAGTACGACAGGGACTAATGAAAAACTGTTTTTT. It codes for CASSTTGTNEKLFF. This rearrangement joins TRBV19 to TRBJ1-4, with 7 bases matching TRBD1. The germline V gene has CDR1 LNHDA and CDR2 SQIVND (reference sequence). CDR3 length: 14 residues. Trimming took 4 bases from V and 2 from J; bases not matched to a gene: 1.

In this sample, this clone turned up a few times. This rearrangement joins TRBV5-1 to TRBJ1-2; D unresolved. Trimming shortened V by 1 base and J by 7 bases, and 23 bases separated the two germline ends. This CDR3 is built from 17 residues. The V gene's germline CDR1 is SGHRS and CDR2 YFSETQ. In DNA, the CDR3 is TGCGCCAGCAGCTTGAATTTGGCGGAGGGTGTTGTCCGTGGCTACACCTTC. Residues: CASSLNLAEGVVRGYTF.

This clone was picked up a small number of times. The chain uses TRBV28 and TRBJ2-3; D ambiguous. This CDR3 is built from 12 residues. The germline CDR1 and CDR2 sequences are MDHEN and SYDVKM. Trimming took off 8 bases at V and 0 bases at J, with 6 bases between the two ends. The CDR3 reads CASWASTDTQYF. CDR3 coding DNA: TGTGCCAGCTGGGCTAGCACAGATACGCAGTATTTT. The whole variable domain, filled in from reference TRBV28 and TRBJ2-3, reads DVKVTQSSRYLVKRTGEKVFLECVQDMDHENMFWYRQDPGLGLRLIYFSYDVKMKEKGDIPEGYSVSREKKERFSLILESASTNQTSMYLCASWASTDTQYFGPGTRLTVL.

The chain joins TRBV21-1 to TRBJ2-7; the table gives TRBD2 as D, unverified against the DNA. TRBV21-1 is given as a pseudogene. CDR3 length: 13 residues. The CDR3 DNA reads as TGTGCCAGCAGCGTGCAGCGGGATTGCGAGCAGTACTTC. Translated: CASSVQRDCEQYF.

This clone was found a few times. This sequence joins TRBV4-2 and TRBJ1-5; TRBD1 might be the D (6 bases). Germline CDR1 and CDR2: LGHNA and YNFKEQ. Trimming removed 0 bases from V and 7 bases from J, with 16 bases in between. This CDR3 contains 16 residues. CDR3 amino acids: CASSQDRLGARQPQHF. The CDR3 DNA follows: TGTGCCAGCAGCCAAGATAGGCTGGGGGCGAGGCAGCCCCAGCATTTT.

J is TRBJ2-3 and V is TRBV4-1, with D unresolved. Trimming left V 2 bases short and J 0 bases short, with 9 bases between. Germline V lookup: CDR1 MGHRA, CDR2 YSYEKL. The CDR3 contains 15 residues. This CDR3 is CASSQPGASTDTQYF. Written as DNA, the CDR3 is TGCGCCAGCAGCCAACCGGGTGCTAGCACAGATACGCAGTATTTT.

The chain employs TRBV5-1 and TRBJ2-7, with 8 bases that match TRBD2. CDR3 length equals 15 residues. Germline loops: CDR1 SGHRS, CDR2 YFSETQ. V lost 5 bases, J lost 2 bases, and 9 bases stayed unmatched. This CDR3 reads CASSLTGSGTYEQYF. As DNA, the CDR3 is TGCGCCAGCAGTTTGACAGGTAGCGGGACCTACGAGCAGTACTTC. Filled out from reference TRBV5-1 and TRBJ2-7, the complete variable domain reads KAGVTQTPRYLIKTRGQQVTLSCSPISGHRSVSWYQQTPGQGLQFLFEYFSETQRNKGNFPGRFSGRQFSNSRSEMNVSTLELGDSALYLCASSLTGSGTYEQYFGPGTRLTVT.

The rearrangement joins TRBV6-5 to TRBJ2-6, with D possibly called TRBD1 or TRBD2 (5 bases each). The ends were cut back, 0 bases at V and 2 bases at J, with 5 bases in the middle. CDR3 length equals 15 residues. Germline V gives CDR1 MNHEY, CDR2 SVGAGI. CDR3 loop: CASSYSGAGANVLTF. The CDR3 DNA reads as TGTGCCAGCAGTTACTCGGGGGCTGGGGCCAACGTCCTGACTTTC.

This chain uses TRBV18 with TRBJ2-5; D unresolved. The germline V and J ends were trimmed by 2 bases and 3 bases, with 7 bases remaining between them. There are 13 residues in the CDR3. Germline CDR1 KGHSH, CDR2 LQKENI. The CDR3 DNA sequence: TGTGCCAGCTCACCAAGGGAAAAAGAGACCCAGTACTTC. Protein: CASSPREKETQYF. Complete variable domain (other parts from reference TRBV18 and TRBJ2-5): NAGVMQNPRHLVRRRGQEARLRCSPMKGHSHVYWYRQLPEEGLKFMVYLQKENIIDESGMPKERFSAEFPKEGPSILRIQQVVRGDSAAYFCASSPREKETQYFGPGTRLLVL.

The genes are TRBV19 and TRBJ2-7, with D perhaps assigned TRBD1 or TRBD2 (5 bases each). V lost 2 bases, J lost 3 bases, and 11 bases lay in between. Germline values: CDR1 LNHDA, CDR2 SQIVND (reference sequence). There are 14 residues in the CDR3. The CDR3 here is CASSISEGRYEQYF. CDR3 DNA sequence: TGTGCCAGTAGTATAAGCGAGGGGCGCTACGAGCAGTACTTC.

The chain is built from TRBV6-5 and TRBJ1-3; tentative D call: TRBD1 (5 bases). The CDR3 has 16 residues. The V end lost 2 bases, the J end lost 4 bases, and 15 bases lay between the germline ends. The germline gives CDR1 MNHEY, CDR2 SVGAGI. CDR3 residues: CASSYRSGWEGNTIYF. In DNA form, the CDR3 reads TGTGCCAGCAGTTACCGCTCAGGGTGGGAAGGAAACACCATATATTTT.

This clone occurred once. The chain has TRBV6-5 and TRBJ1-6, with TRBD1 identical over 10 bases. This CDR3 is 13 amino acids long. Germline V gene data show CDR1 as MNHEY and CDR2 as SVGAGI. Trimming at V came to 5 bases and at J to 10 bases, leaving 2 bases not matched to a gene. CDR3: CASSPGQGSPLHF. DNA for the CDR3: TGTGCCAGCAGTCCGGGACAGGGGTCACCCCTCCACTTT.

This clone appeared once. The chain employs TRBV14 and TRBJ1-4; 8 nucleotides agree with TRBD1. The CDR3 runs to 17 residues. Germline assignment: CDR1 SGHDN and CDR2 FVKESK. V was pared by 1 base and J by 8 bases, with 12 bases of the junction left unmatched. CDR3 region: CASSQGGGQAFWEKLFF. The DNA for the CDR3 is TGTGCCAGCAGCCAAGGAGGGGGACAGGCCTTTTGGGAAAAACTGTTTTTT.

The chain uses TRBV30 and TRBJ1-2; D remains unclear. V was shortened by 0 bases and J by 4 bases, with 3 bases between the two germline ends. Germline V lookup: CDR1 GTSNPN, CDR2 SVGIG (reference sequence). There are 11 residues in the CDR3. CDR3 DNA: TGTGCCTGGAGTGTGGCCTATGGCTACACCTTC. It yields the protein CAWSVAYGYTF.

This clone was counted only a few times. The rearrangement joins TRBV25-1 to TRBJ1-2; 7 positions match TRBD1. The CDR3 contains 14 residues. Germline values: CDR1 MGHDK, CDR2 SYGVNS. Germline trimming cut 2 bases from V and 5 bases from J; bases unmatched to any gene: 5. The CDR3 loop is CASSEVGQRYGYTF. The CDR3 nucleotides read TGTGCCAGCAGTGAAGTGGGACAGAGATATGGCTACACCTTC.